This T cell receptor beta chain was captured in a study of T cell repertoires in cytomegalovirus infection. TCRdb itself ran the reads through MiXCR, one entry per CDR3 protein. The data contain roughly 200,000 distinct CDR3 sequences, approximately 9.6% of them seen just once; the ten biggest clones take up around 4.4%. This CDR3 is 13 amino acids long. Germline assignment: CDR1 SGHRS and CDR2 YFSETQ. Trimming stripped 4 bases from V and 8 bases from J, with 10 bases between. J is TRBJ1-6 and V is TRBV5-1; D unclear. The sequence derives from a human donor in good health (CMV status not recorded). Some clones in this sample may be carry-over from other donors' samples. Sequenced material: PBMCs. The CDR3 loop reads CASSATADSPLHF. Here the CDR3 DNA reads TGCGCCAGCAGCGCGACCGCGGATTCACCCCTCCACTTT.